This T cell receptor beta chain was identified in a study of vaccination effects on CD4 cells after COVID-19. Of note for this clone: The antigen is not known.

The culture ran for roughly ten days before CD4+ T cells were isolated. All study participants received two doses of BNT162b2 or mRNA-1273 vaccine. TCRdb's table, derived via immunoSEQ multiplex PCR, lists solely in-frame clones and lacks some. The sample has around 62,000 clones, about 74% seen once. Between the trimmed V and J ends, which lost 4 bases and 5 bases, there was a span of 14 bases. The CDR3 consists of 14 residues. CDR1 ENHRY and CDR2 SYGVKD come from the germline V gene. This receptor was taken from a human donor who received a COVID-19 vaccine. V and J are TRBV10-3 and TRBJ1-2; D remains ambiguous. Sequences were derived from CD4+ T cells from PBMCs cultured without peptide, sampled after COVID-19 vaccination. As DNA, the CDR3 is TGTGCCATCAGTGTGGGAGTAGAGGATTATGGCTACACCTTC. This sequence encodes CAISVGVEDYGYTF.